Detailed here is one T cell receptor beta chain. What it binds is not known. The data were obtained in a study of shared clonotypes between healthy human individuals. Findings and limits, study-wide: Rarefaction showed sorted-subset sequencing was incomplete despite large depth.

V lost 2 bases and J 7 bases, leaving 8 bases between the germline ends. Per the germline V gene, CDR1 is SEHNR and CDR2 is FQNEAQ (reference sequence). The CDR3 is made up of 13 amino acids. Produced via immunoSEQ multiplex PCR; TCRdb's table is partial and in-frame only. The sample yields over 950,000 clones, around 77% seen once. Material for sequencing was memory CD4+ T cells from PBMCs. Subset here: CD45RA-negative fraction. This TCR came from a man between 18 and 35 years old in good health. Some clones in this sample may be carry-over from other donors' samples. The rearrangement joins TRBV7-9 to TRBJ1-4, with a tentative D call TRBD1 (5 bases). The CDR3 reads CASSLRGGEKLFF. The CDR3 nucleotides read TGTGCCAGCAGCTTAAGGGGAGGTGAAAAACTGTTTTTT. Filled out from reference TRBV7-9 and TRBJ1-4, the complete variable domain reads DTGVSQNPRHKITKRGQNVTFRCDPISEHNRLYWYRQTLGQGPEFLTYFQNEAQLEKSRLLSDRFSAERPKGSFSTLEIQRTEQGDSAMYLCASSLRGGEKLFFGSGTQLSVL.